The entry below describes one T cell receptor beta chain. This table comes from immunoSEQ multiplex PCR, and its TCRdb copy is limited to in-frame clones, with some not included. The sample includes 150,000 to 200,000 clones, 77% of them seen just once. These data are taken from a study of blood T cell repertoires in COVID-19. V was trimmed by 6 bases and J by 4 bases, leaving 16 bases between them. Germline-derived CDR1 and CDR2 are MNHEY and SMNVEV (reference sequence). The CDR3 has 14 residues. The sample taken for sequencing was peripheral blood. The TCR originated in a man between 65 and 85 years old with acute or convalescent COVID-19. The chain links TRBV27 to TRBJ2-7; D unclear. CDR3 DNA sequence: TGTGCCAGCAGAAGTGAGACATCTGGTTACGAGCAGTACTTC. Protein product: CASRSETSGYEQYF.